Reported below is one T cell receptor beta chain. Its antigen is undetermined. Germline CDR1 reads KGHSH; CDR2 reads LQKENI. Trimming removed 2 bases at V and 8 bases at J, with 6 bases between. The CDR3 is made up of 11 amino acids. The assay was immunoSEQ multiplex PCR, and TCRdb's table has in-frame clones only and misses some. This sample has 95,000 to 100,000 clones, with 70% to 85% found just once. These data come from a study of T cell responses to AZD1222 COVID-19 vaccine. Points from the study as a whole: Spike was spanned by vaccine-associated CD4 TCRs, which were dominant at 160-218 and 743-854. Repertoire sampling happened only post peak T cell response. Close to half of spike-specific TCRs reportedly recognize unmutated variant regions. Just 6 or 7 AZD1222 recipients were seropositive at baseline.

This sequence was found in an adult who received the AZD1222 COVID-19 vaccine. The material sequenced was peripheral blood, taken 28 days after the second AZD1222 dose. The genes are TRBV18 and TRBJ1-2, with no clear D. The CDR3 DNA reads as TGTGCCAGCTCACCAGGGAACGGCTACACCTTC. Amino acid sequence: CASSPGNGYTF.